The 16 T cell receptor beta chains below all came from one sample that was sequenced in a study of shared T cell receptors in the human thymus. TCRdb's copy holds only in-frame clones and misses some; the assay was immunoSEQ multiplex PCR. The profile shows 600,000 to 900,000 clones, approximately 85% of them singletons. These same records also appear under a second study, on human thymus T cells.

Sequenced sample: thymocytes. All receptors derive from a girl under three years old with a congenital heart defect.

Only a few counts were recorded for this clone. This rearrangement joins TRBV13 to TRBJ2-5, with D possibly matching TRBD2 (6 bases). The CDR3 loop spans 10 amino acids. The V and J ends lost 8 bases and 5 bases respectively, with 6 bases between them. Germline loops: CDR1 PRHDT, CDR2 FYEKMQ (reference sequence). CDR3 in amino acids: CASGGETQYF. DNA of the CDR3: TGTGCCAGCGGGGGGGAGACCCAGTACTTC.

The genes are TRBV2 and TRBJ1-4; possibly TRBD1 for D (5 bases). The CDR3 extends over 14 amino acids. Trimming pared 0 bases from V and 5 bases from J, leaving 7 bases between. CDR1 SNHLY and CDR2 FYNNEI come from the germline V gene. The chain's CDR3 is CASSEAQGNEKLFF. CDR3 coding DNA: TGTGCCAGCAGTGAAGCCCAGGGAAATGAAAAACTGTTTTTT.

The chain recombines TRBV5-1 with TRBJ2-3; a possible D gene is TRBD1 (5 bases). V lost 3 bases to trimming and J lost 2 bases, with 19 bases between them. There are 17 residues in the CDR3. Germline V lookup: CDR1 SGHRS, CDR2 YFSETQ. The DNA for the CDR3 is TGCGCCAGCAGCTACCACACTATACAGGAGTTCACAGATACGCAGTATTTT. It encodes CASSYHTIQEFTDTQYF.

The V call is TRBV6-5, the J call TRBJ1-1, with D unclear. The CDR3 sequence is 14 residues long. Germline loops: CDR1 MNHEY, CDR2 SVGAGI. V lost 5 bases, J lost 2 bases, and 12 bases lay in between. The CDR3 DNA reads TGTGCCAGCAGTCAGCCTGAGGGAAACACTGAAGCTTTCTTT. It is translated as CASSQPEGNTEAFF.

This chain connects TRBV28 to TRBJ1-5; 7 positions agree with TRBD1. V shed 8 bases, J shed 3 bases, and the junction held 19 bases outside the gene matches. CDR3 length: 18 amino acids. Germline V gene sequence: CDR1 MDHEN, CDR2 SYDVKM. The CDR3: CASPPGTADEPFNQPQHF. The CDR3 DNA follows: TGTGCCAGCCCCCCCGGGACAGCAGACGAACCTTTCAATCAGCCCCAGCATTTT.

The chain employs TRBV28 and TRBJ1-5; TRBD1 might be the D (6 bases). This CDR3 has 12 residues. The V end was cut by 5 bases, the J end by 4 bases, with 6 bases between. Germline values: CDR1 MDHEN, CDR2 SYDVKM. CDR3 protein: CASSRGNQPQHF. As DNA, the CDR3 is TGTGCCAGCAGTAGGGGGAATCAGCCCCAGCATTTT.

V is TRBV19 and J is TRBJ1-5; 8 bases are a match to TRBD1. From germline, CDR1 is LNHDA and CDR2 SQIVND (reference sequence). CDR3 length: 15 residues. Trimming removed 5 bases from V and 5 bases from J; junction bases left unmatched: 8. CDR3 sequence: CASSGDRLPYQPQHF. Here the CDR3 DNA reads TGTGCCAGTAGTGGGGACAGGTTGCCCTATCAGCCCCAGCATTTT.

V gene TRBV6-5 combines with J gene TRBJ2-7, with a possible D match to TRBD2 (5 bases). This CDR3 has 15 residues. In germline, CDR1 is MNHEY, CDR2 SVGAGI. Trimming shortened V by 5 bases and J by 5 bases, and 19 bases separated the two germline ends. The DNA of the CDR3 is TGTGCCAGCAGTCCGCCCGAGGGCAGGCTCCACGAGCAGTACTTC. Translated: CASSPPEGRLHEQYF.

The V gene is TRBV29-1, the J gene TRBJ1-2; weak D call: TRBD1 (5 bases). Germline CDR1 is SQVTM and CDR2 is ANQGSEA. CDR3 size: 13 residues. The germline V and J ends were trimmed by 1 base and 2 bases, with 8 bases remaining between them. In DNA form, the CDR3 reads TGCAGCGTTGAAGGGAGGGGAAACTATGGCTACACCTTC. It yields the protein CSVEGRGNYGYTF.

This chain joins TRBV10-3 and TRBJ2-2; D may be TRBD1 (6 bases). Trimming removed 0 bases at V and 7 bases at J, with 12 bases between. In germline, CDR1 is ENHRY, CDR2 SYGVKD. The CDR3 totals 15 residues. For the CDR3, the DNA is TGTGCCATCAGTGAGTCGGAAGGGGGACACGGGGAGCTGTTTTTT. Protein product: CAISESEGGHGELFF.

The rearrangement joins TRBV6-6 to TRBJ2-7; TRBD1 aligns across 9 bases. The CDR3 is 15 residues long. Germline CDR1 reads MNHNY; CDR2 reads SVGAGI (reference sequence). The V segment lost 4 bases and the J segment 0 bases; nucleotides outside the gene matches: 4. Here the CDR3 DNA reads TGTGCCAGCAGTTTGGGACAGGGCAGCTCCTACGAGCAGTACTTC. It codes for CASSLGQGSSYEQYF.

The V and J genes are TRBV6-5 and TRBJ1-6; D not certain. Trimming cost V 2 bases and J 5 bases, with 13 bases left between them. CDR1 and CDR2 from the germline V gene are MNHEY and SVGAGI. This CDR3 region has 16 residues. This CDR3 is CASSYGGMSHNSPLHF. CDR3 coding DNA: TGTGCCAGCAGTTACGGAGGGATGTCCCATAATTCACCCCTCCACTTT.

V gene TRBV5-1 combines with J gene TRBJ1-2; 8 positions agree with TRBD1. The J segment lost 6 bases and the V segment lost 4 bases, leaving 14 bases of the junction unmatched. This CDR3 is 16 amino acids long. Germline V lookup: CDR1 SGHRS, CDR2 YFSETQ. CDR3 nucleotide sequence: TGCGCCAGCAGCCCCAGGACAGGGTGTGTGGGGAATGGCTACACCTTC. Amino acid sequence: CASSPRTGCVGNGYTF.

The genes are TRBV6-1 and TRBJ1-1; D possibly corresponds to TRBD1 (5 bases). The V and J ends lost 2 bases and 0 bases respectively, with 16 bases between them. This CDR3 has 17 amino acids. Germline loops: CDR1 MNHNS, CDR2 SASEGT. The CDR3 is CASSEMRQGTMNTEAFF. The CDR3 coding sequence is TGTGCCAGCAGTGAAATGAGGCAGGGAACCATGAACACTGAAGCTTTCTTT.

The chain joins TRBV4-2 to TRBJ2-5; weak D call: TRBD2 (6 bases). The V and J ends lost 0 bases and 1 base respectively, with 15 bases between them. The CDR3 is 17 residues long. Per the germline V gene, CDR1 is LGHNA and CDR2 is YNFKEQ. CDR3 nucleotides: TGTGCCAGCAGCCAAGATATACGGGCGGGGCCCCAAGAGACCCAGTACTTC. It specifies CASSQDIRAGPQETQYF.

The CDR3 spells CASSQTRGQGTDTQYF. The CDR3 DNA follows: TGCGCCAGCAGCCAAACGAGGGGACAGGGCACAGATACGCAGTATTTT. This chain connects TRBV4-1 to TRBJ2-3; 8 bases line up with TRBD1. CDR3 length equals 16 residues. Germline V lookup: CDR1 MGHRA, CDR2 YSYEKL. Trimming took 2 bases from V and 1 from J; bases not matched to a gene: 5.